Presented here are 27 T cell receptor beta chains from one specimen sequenced in a study of Ad26.COV2.S vaccination and SARS-CoV-2 variants. Noted treatment: some 19 received Ad26.COV2.S at low or high dose, single or two shots; 5 received placebo; per-sample allocation not given. Specimens were obtained on day 63 following the first vaccine or placebo injection. Some clones are missing from TCRdb's copy, which holds only in-frame ones; the method was immunoSEQ multiplex PCR. Here the sample spans 300,000 to 350,000 clones, around 88% being singletons. The sample here was peripheral blood, taken in a trial of Ad26.COV2.S vaccine versus placebo. Every receptor here comes from a person aged 18-65 years who received the Ad26.COV2.S COVID-19 vaccine or a placebo.

V gene TRBV10-3 combines with J gene TRBJ2-7; D ambiguous. V was pared by 2 bases and J by 5 bases, with 10 bases between. There are 13 residues in the CDR3. Per the germline V gene, CDR1 is ENHRY and CDR2 is SYGVKD. The CDR3 sequence is CAISELADHEQYF. The DNA for the CDR3 is TGTGCCATCAGTGAGCTGGCGGACCACGAGCAGTACTTC.

The chain recombines TRBV7-9 with TRBJ2-7; perhaps TRBD2 as D (5 bases). The CDR3 runs 15 residues. Per germline, CDR1 SEHNR and CDR2 FQNEAQ (reference sequence). V lost 0 bases, J lost 1 base, and 10 bases lay in between. Here the CDR3 reads CASSLAPSSSYEQYF. The CDR3 nucleotides are TGTGCCAGCAGCTTAGCTCCTAGCAGTTCCTACGAGCAGTACTTC.

The chain recombines TRBV7-9 with TRBJ1-2; D call uncertain. Germline V lookup: CDR1 SEHNR, CDR2 FQNEAQ (reference sequence). The CDR3 is made up of 16 amino acids. V was shortened by 1 base and J by 3 bases, with 15 bases between the two germline ends. CDR3 nucleotides: TGTGCCAGCAGCTTAGTGAGGTCCTCTTCCCACTATGGCTACACCTTC. Its protein product is CASSLVRSSSHYGYTF. Together with reference TRBV7-9 and TRBJ1-2, the CDR3 gives the full variable domain: DTGVSQNPRHKITKRGQNVTFRCDPISEHNRLYWYRQTLGQGPEFLTYFQNEAQLEKSRLLSDRFSAERPKGSFSTLEIQRTEQGDSAMYLCASSLVRSSSHYGYTFGSGTRLTVV.

V and J are TRBV7-2 and TRBJ1-4, with D maybe TRBD1 (6 bases). The CDR3 contains 15 residues. V was clipped by 6 bases and J by 10 bases, with 21 bases between them. The germline gives CDR1 SGHTA, CDR2 FQGNSA. Written as DNA, the CDR3 is TGTGCCAGCAGGGAAGCGGACAGTCGTTCTGGAAAACTGTTTTTT. It specifies CASREADSRSGKLFF.

The rearrangement uses TRBV28 and TRBJ1-2, with 9 bases that match TRBD1. V lost 5 bases, J lost 5 bases, and 3 bases stayed unmatched. The germline CDR1 and CDR2 sequences are MDHEN and SYDVKM. The CDR3 contains 13 residues. The CDR3 sequence: CASSTGGAYGYTF. CDR3 DNA sequence: TGTGCCAGCAGTACAGGGGGCGCTTATGGCTACACCTTC.

This chain joins TRBV28 and TRBJ1-4; TRBD1 agrees at 8 bases. Per germline, CDR1 MDHEN and CDR2 SYDVKM. Trimming cost V 6 bases and J 3 bases; bases outside gene matches: 15. CDR3 length: 18 residues. The CDR3, as DNA: TGTGCCAGCAGCCCGAGCCAGGGGGCGTCCGAAGCTAATGAAAAACTGTTTTTT. Residues: CASSPSQGASEANEKLFF.

The V gene is TRBV2, the J gene TRBJ1-1, with D maybe TRBD1 (5 bases). In germline, CDR1 is SNHLY, CDR2 FYNNEI. Trimming stripped 11 bases from V and 4 bases from J, with 11 bases between. This CDR3 region has 11 residues. CDR3 sequence (DNA): TGTGCCTCCCACGGGGGCACTGAAGCTTTCTTT. It encodes CASHGGTEAFF.

The chain employs TRBV19 and TRBJ1-5; 10 positions agree with TRBD1. V lost 6 bases, J lost 6 bases, and 8 bases stayed unmatched. The germline CDR1 and CDR2 sequences are LNHDA and SQIVND (reference sequence). The CDR3 has 15 residues. The CDR3 sequence is CASSYWDRGSQPQHF. The CDR3, as DNA: TGTGCCAGTAGCTACTGGGACAGGGGTAGTCAGCCCCAGCATTTT.

The chain uses TRBV6-5 and TRBJ2-5, with a possible D match to TRBD2 (5 bases). V lost 2 bases and J lost 0, with 10 bases in between. Looked up from germline, CDR1 is MNHEY and CDR2 is SVGAGI. The CDR3 is made up of 15 amino acids. The CDR3 is CASSYEGRYQETQYF. CDR3 nucleotides: TGTGCCAGCAGTTACGAGGGTCGGTACCAAGAGACCCAGTACTTC.

This chain links TRBV7-2 with TRBJ1-5; D is undetermined. Germline CDR1 and CDR2: SGHTA and FQGNSA. The CDR3 spans 13 residues. Trimming removed 5 bases at V and 4 bases at J, with 9 bases between. The CDR3 is CASSVERNQPQHF. The CDR3 DNA follows: TGTGCCAGCAGCGTAGAAAGGAATCAGCCCCAGCATTTT.

The rearrangement links TRBV5-1 to TRBJ2-7, with a weak D call TRBD1 (6 bases). The CDR3 has 14 residues. CDR1 is SGHRS and CDR2 is YFSETQ in the germline V gene. V lost 4 bases and J lost 0, with 11 bases in between. The CDR3 protein is CASSVDSTSYEQYF. The DNA of the CDR3 is TGCGCCAGCAGCGTGGACAGTACCTCCTACGAGCAGTACTTC.

The sample holds one count of this clone. This CDR3 is CSEQVGEQFF. CDR3 sequence (DNA): TGCAGTGAACAGGTGGGGGAGCAGTTCTTC. The V call is TRBV20-1, the J call TRBJ2-1; D is perhaps TRBD1 (5 bases). This CDR3 comprises 10 residues. Trimming took off 7 bases at V and 10 bases at J, with 11 bases between the two ends. Per germline, CDR1 DFQATT and CDR2 SNEGSKA (reference sequence).

J is TRBJ2-1 and V is TRBV7-9, with 7 bases identical to TRBD2. Germline CDR1 is SEHNR and CDR2 is FQNEAQ (reference sequence). Trimming removed 4 bases from V and 5 bases from J; junction bases left unmatched: 8. The CDR3 totals 15 residues. CDR3 coding DNA: TGTGCCAGCAGCTCGGGCGGGAGTGTCGACAATGAGCAGTTCTTC. Translation: CASSSGGSVDNEQFF.

J is TRBJ2-1 and V is TRBV19, with D perhaps assigned TRBD1 or TRBD2 (5 bases each). V shed 5 bases and J shed 4 bases, with 15 bases lying between them. Germline lookup yields CDR1 LNHDA and CDR2 SQIVND (reference sequence). The CDR3 runs 15 residues. CDR3 amino acids: CASSLEGPPYNEQFF. CDR3 nucleotide sequence: TGTGCCAGTAGTCTCGAGGGACCCCCATACAATGAGCAGTTCTTC. The complete variable domain, with remaining parts taken from reference TRBV19 and TRBJ2-1, reads DGGITQSPKYLFRKEGQNVTLSCEQNLNHDAMYWYRQDPGQGLRLIYYSQIVNDFQKGDIAEGYSVSREKKESFPLTVTSAQKNPTAFYLCASSLEGPPYNEQFFGPGTRLTVL.

The chain recombines TRBV2 with TRBJ1-1; 7 bases agree with TRBD1. Germline V gene sequence: CDR1 SNHLY, CDR2 FYNNEI. The CDR3 length is 16 residues. The J segment lost 4 bases and the V segment lost 6 bases, leaving 14 bases of the junction unmatched. CDR3 protein: CASRRDAGGRVTEAFF. The DNA of the CDR3 is TGTGCCAGCAGGCGTGATGCAGGGGGTCGTGTCACTGAAGCTTTCTTT.

The chain links TRBV28 to TRBJ2-5, with D unclear. The CDR3 covers 15 residues. Trimming left V 5 bases short and J 5 bases short, with 18 bases between. Germline values: CDR1 MDHEN, CDR2 SYDVKM. In DNA, the CDR3 is TGTGCCAGCAGTCCCAGAGAGAGTTTATCGGAGACCCAGTACTTC. It translates to CASSPRESLSETQYF.

The rearrangement uses TRBV18 and TRBJ2-7; D gene uncertain. Trimming cost V 3 bases and J 0 bases, with 9 bases left between them. The CDR3 has 14 residues. Germline assignment: CDR1 KGHSH and CDR2 LQKENI. DNA for the CDR3: TGTGCCAGCTCACCTAGTGGAAGCTCCTACGAGCAGTACTTC. This translates into CASSPSGSSYEQYF.

CDR3 loop: CASSMAGPAYEQYF. CDR3 bases: TGTGCCAGTAGTATGGCTGGTCCTGCTTACGAGCAGTACTTC. The rearrangement links TRBV19 to TRBJ2-7; D is undetermined. The germline V gene encodes CDR1 LNHDA and CDR2 SQIVND (reference sequence). V lost 3 bases to trimming and J lost 4 bases, with 13 bases between them. This CDR3 contains 14 residues.

The chain employs TRBV19 and TRBJ1-1; D not certain. Trimming shortened V by 6 bases and J by 8 bases, and 16 bases separated the two germline ends. This CDR3 contains 13 residues. Germline CDR1 LNHDA, CDR2 SQIVND (reference sequence). The CDR3 DNA reads TGTGCCAGTAGGGACCCACCCGCAACCGAAGCTTTCTTT. This encodes CASRDPPATEAFF.

The chain has TRBV11-2 and TRBJ1-4; TRBD1 is a possible D gene (5 bases). The CDR3 has 13 residues. Trimming removed 1 base from V and 8 bases from J, with 8 bases in between. Germline V gene data show CDR1 as SGHAT and CDR2 as FQNNGV. In DNA form, the CDR3 reads TGTGCCAGCAGCTTAGGCCGGGGCGAAAAACTGTTTTTT. It specifies CASSLGRGEKLFF.

This chain uses TRBV6-5 with TRBJ1-1; the D gene is possibly TRBD1 (5 bases). CDR3 length equals 14 residues. The germline V and J ends were trimmed by 7 bases and 1 base, with 13 bases remaining between them. The germline gives CDR1 MNHEY, CDR2 SVGAGI. CDR3 nucleotide sequence: TGTGCCAGCATTGGGGCACGGCCGAACACTGAAGCTTTCTTT. It codes for CASIGARPNTEAFF.

The CDR3 coding sequence is TGTGCCAGCAGCCAAGTGGACGGTGAAGCTTTCTTT. Translating gives CASSQVDGEAFF. This chain connects TRBV4-2 to TRBJ1-1; D not certain. Germline V lookup: CDR1 LGHNA, CDR2 YNFKEQ. The V end was cut by 1 base, the J end by 7 bases, with 7 bases between. This CDR3 spans 12 amino acids.

The CDR3 nucleotides are TGTGCCAGCAGCTTGGAGGCTAGCGGGGACTACGAGCAGTACTTC. It encodes CASSLEASGDYEQYF. J is TRBJ2-7 and V is TRBV5-4; the match to TRBD2 covers 9 bases. The J segment lost 3 bases and the V segment lost 0 bases, leaving 4 bases of the junction unmatched. Germline V gives CDR1 SGHNT, CDR2 YYREEE (reference sequence). The CDR3 has 15 residues.

The chain couples TRBV28 to TRBJ1-2, with TRBD1 matching 7 bases. J gave up 5 bases and V 11 bases, and 8 bases lay outside the gene matches. The CDR3 has 12 residues. CDR1 and CDR2 from the germline V gene are MDHEN and SYDVKM. CDR3 DNA: TGTGCCGGGCGGACAGGCGGTTATGGCTACACCTTC. Its protein product is CAGRTGGYGYTF.

The chain has TRBV5-6 and TRBJ2-3; possibly TRBD2 for D (6 bases). CDR3 size: 11 residues. Trimming stripped 4 bases from V and 8 bases from J, with 8 bases between. Germline V gene sequence: CDR1 SGHDT, CDR2 YYEEEE. CDR3 sequence (DNA): TGTGCCAGCAGCAACGGGGGTACGCAGTATTTT. Amino acids: CASSNGGTQYF.

V usage is TRBV19 and J usage is TRBJ1-5, with TRBD1 matching 8 bases. V gave up 6 bases and J gave up 5 bases; unmatched junction bases: 3. The CDR3 consists of 13 residues. CDR1 and CDR2 from the germline V gene are LNHDA and SQIVND (reference sequence). The CDR3 DNA follows: TGTGCCAGTAGGGACAGGGACGATCAGCCCCAGCATTTT. It specifies CASRDRDDQPQHF.

This clone is a singleton in its sample. J is TRBJ2-1 and V is TRBV19, with 8 bases aligning to TRBD2. This CDR3 is 15 amino acids long. Germline-derived CDR1 and CDR2 are LNHDA and SQIVND (reference sequence). Trimming removed 7 bases from V and 4 bases from J; junction bases left unmatched: 9. CDR3 protein: CASTASGGGYNEQFF. The CDR3 DNA follows: TGTGCCAGTACGGCCTCCGGGGGGGGATACAATGAGCAGTTCTTC.